The 25 T cell receptor beta chains below all came from one sample that was sequenced in a study of T cells after posttransplantation cyclophosphamide. Some clones are missing from TCRdb's copy, which holds only in-frame ones; the method was immunoSEQ multiplex PCR. In total the sample includes more than 8,500 clones, none of them seen once. Cyclophosphamide on days +3 and +4 followed busulfan-fludarabine conditioning and a marrow graft. Source: PBMCs, taken about 350 days after allogeneic stem cell transplant with posttransplant cyclophosphamide. These receptors were obtained from a male patient between 45 and 60 years old who received an allogeneic stem cell transplant from a related donor and was CMV-positive. Among the T cells, some may be from the graft donor.

This clone was recorded at least ten times. V is TRBV10-3 and J is TRBJ2-1; 9 bases match TRBD2. This CDR3 spans 18 amino acids. J gave up 0 bases and V 0 bases, and 6 bases lay outside the gene matches. Germline V gives CDR1 ENHRY, CDR2 SYGVKD. This chain's CDR3 is CAISESTLAGSSYNEQFF. The DNA of the CDR3 is TGTGCCATCAGTGAGTCGACTCTAGCGGGGAGCTCCTACAATGAGCAGTTCTTC.

By share, this clone counts as medium-sized (0.01 to 0.1%). The CDR3 is CASSFLLAGIGETQYF. DNA for the CDR3: TGTGCCAGCAGTTTTCTACTAGCGGGAATTGGGGAGACCCAGTACTTC. V is TRBV5-6 and J is TRBJ2-5; 10 positions agree with TRBD2. The CDR3 is 16 residues long. V lost 5 bases, J lost 5 bases, and 12 bases stayed unmatched. Germline CDR1 reads SGHDT; CDR2 reads YYEEEE.

Ten or more counts support this clone. The V gene is TRBV9, the J gene TRBJ2-3; 14 bases match TRBD2. The CDR3 consists of 17 residues. J was trimmed by 5 bases and V by 4 bases; bases with no gene match: 9. CDR1 and CDR2 (germline): SGDLS, YYNGEE. Here the CDR3 reads CASSWGLAGVRGDTQYF. DNA of the CDR3: TGTGCCAGCAGCTGGGGACTAGCGGGGGTACGCGGAGATACGCAGTATTTT.

At least ten counts were recorded for this clone. The chain couples TRBV10-1 to TRBJ2-3; 7 bases match TRBD1. Germline V gives CDR1 WNHNN, CDR2 SYGVQD (reference sequence). This CDR3 contains 13 residues. V was pared by 7 bases and J by 1 base, with 2 bases of the junction left unmatched. Here the CDR3 reads CASKGQGTDTQYF. In nucleotides, the CDR3 is TGCGCCAGCAAAGGACAGGGCACAGATACGCAGTATTTT.

This clone showed up many times. The chain recombines TRBV5-5 with TRBJ1-6; the D gene is possibly TRBD1 (6 bases). Trimming cost V 2 bases and J 0 bases, with 6 bases left between them. The CDR3 runs 15 residues. Germline CDR1 SGHKS, CDR2 YYEKEE (reference sequence). The CDR3 nucleotides are TGTGCCAGCAGCTTAGGGGGCTCCTATAATTCACCCCTCCACTTT. This sequence encodes CASSLGGSYNSPLHF.

This clone has at least ten counts. This chain joins TRBV19 and TRBJ2-1, with TRBD2 matching over 13 bases. Losses at the gene ends were 1 base for V and 7 bases for J; bases not matched to a gene: 13. The CDR3 loop spans 19 amino acids. Germline V gene lookup returns CDR1 LNHDA and CDR2 SQIVND (reference sequence). The DNA for the CDR3 is TGTGCCAGTAGTATAGCCGGGGACTTGGGACTAGCGGGATCGAATGAGCAGTTCTTC. Its protein product is CASSIAGDLGLAGSNEQFF.

This clone was counted ten times or more. The chain couples TRBV5-1 to TRBJ2-7, with 7 bases matching TRBD2. Germline values: CDR1 SGHRS, CDR2 YFSETQ. V was clipped by 1 base and J by 7 bases; unmatched bases: 8. CDR3 size: 14 residues. The CDR3 spells CASSLWEGRGEQYF. CDR3 DNA: TGCGCCAGCAGCTTGTGGGAGGGCCGGGGGGAGCAGTACTTC.

This clone was picked up many times. The chain combines TRBV6-1 with TRBJ1-5, with 7 bases identical to TRBD1. Germline values: CDR1 MNHNS, CDR2 SASEGT. The CDR3 loop spans 16 amino acids. V gave up 0 bases and J gave up 3 bases; unmatched junction bases: 5. In DNA, the CDR3 is TGTGCCAGCAGTGAAGCGCCGGGACAGTACAATCAGCCCCAGCATTTT. It codes for CASSEAPGQYNQPQHF.

This clone was detected many times. This sequence joins TRBV19 and TRBJ2-1, with TRBD1 as a possible D gene (6 bases). This CDR3 is 13 amino acids long. Germline V lookup: CDR1 LNHDA, CDR2 SQIVND (reference sequence). Trimming shortened V by 6 bases and J by 7 bases, and 13 bases separated the two germline ends. The CDR3 coding sequence is TGTGCCAGTAGCCCCACAGGGTGGAATGAGCAGTTCTTC. Translation gives CASSPTGWNEQFF.

This clone was found many times. The J gene is TRBJ2-3, the V gene TRBV5-1; D call uncertain. The CDR3 sequence is 15 residues long. Germline V lookup: CDR1 SGHRS, CDR2 YFSETQ. Trimming left V 4 bases short and J 0 bases short, with 12 bases between. CDR3 nucleotide sequence: TGCGCCAGCAGCCGTACTTTACCTAGCACAGATACGCAGTATTTT. Its translation is CASSRTLPSTDTQYF.

This clone was recorded many times. The CDR3 region has the DNA TGTGCCATCAGTCCATGGGCCGGGACTAGCGGGAGTTACGAGCAGTACTTC. Protein sequence: CAISPWAGTSGSYEQYF. The chain carries TRBV10-3 and TRBJ2-7; 14 bases fit TRBD2. V was pared by 5 bases and J by 4 bases, with 10 bases of the junction left unmatched. Germline V lookup: CDR1 ENHRY, CDR2 SYGVKD. This CDR3 region has 17 residues.

This clone has at least ten counts. The chain is built from TRBV7-9 and TRBJ2-1; D remains unclear. With 3 bases removed from V and 6 bases from J, the gap between germline ends came to 15 bases. Germline V gene lookup returns CDR1 SEHNR and CDR2 FQNEAQ (reference sequence). The CDR3 length is 15 residues. As DNA, the CDR3 is TGTGCCAGCAGCTTGCCCGGCAACCTAGGCAATGAGCAGTTCTTC. As protein: CASSLPGNLGNEQFF.

V usage is TRBV19 and J usage is TRBJ1-6; unclear D gene. V lost 4 bases to trimming and J lost 5 bases, with 9 bases between them. CDR3 length: 14 amino acids. Germline CDR1 reads LNHDA; CDR2 reads SQIVND (reference sequence). CDR3 protein: CASSTNRDNSPLHF. The CDR3 DNA follows: TGTGCCAGTAGTACGAACCGAGATAATTCACCCCTCCACTTT.

This clone was counted many times. The chain joins TRBV6-6 to TRBJ2-7; D is perhaps TRBD1 (5 bases). Between the trimmed V and J ends, which lost 4 bases and 2 bases, there was a span of 12 bases. Germline CDR1 reads MNHNY; CDR2 reads SVGAGI (reference sequence). The CDR3 covers 14 residues. The CDR3 loop is CASSLAGKPYEQYF. The CDR3 bases are TGTGCCAGCAGTTTGGCAGGGAAACCCTACGAGCAGTACTTC.

This clone was seen repeatedly, ten times or more. The chain links TRBV27 to TRBJ2-3; 9 nucleotides agree with TRBD1. Germline V gene sequence: CDR1 MNHEY, CDR2 SMNVEV (reference sequence). Unmatched junction bases numbered 7, after V lost 5 bases and J lost 4 bases. The CDR3 runs to 15 residues. The CDR3, as DNA: TGTGCCAGCAGTCCCGGGACAGGGTCCCCAGATACGCAGTATTTT. It codes for CASSPGTGSPDTQYF.

This clone was recorded many times. The rearrangement joins TRBV30 to TRBJ1-5, with a possible D match to TRBD1 (5 bases). Germline-derived CDR1 and CDR2 are GTSNPN and SVGIG (reference sequence). V was shortened by 2 bases and J by 5 bases, with 7 bases between the two germline ends. There are 12 residues in the CDR3. The CDR3: CAWSRGDQPQHF. The CDR3 DNA reads TGTGCCTGGAGTCGGGGGGATCAGCCCCAGCATTTT.

This clone has at least ten counts. V and J are TRBV9 and TRBJ2-6; 9 nucleotides line up with TRBD1. Germline V CDR1 and CDR2: SGDLS, YYNGEE. Trimming at V came to 8 bases and at J to 1 base, leaving 13 bases not matched to a gene. The CDR3 spans 18 residues. The CDR3 sequence: CASRDPGTGRSGANVLTF. CDR3 bases: TGTGCCAGTAGAGACCCCGGGACAGGGCGATCTGGGGCCAACGTCCTGACTTTC.

This clone was counted many times. DNA of the CDR3: TGTGCCAGCAGTCATGACTTGACTACGCAGTATTTT. Protein: CASSHDLTTQYF. This sequence joins TRBV11-3 and TRBJ2-3; no definite D call. The CDR3 contains 12 residues. In germline, CDR1 is SGHNT, CDR2 YENEEA. V lost 6 bases, J lost 8 bases, and 12 bases lay in between.

Many counts were recorded for this clone. The rearrangement links TRBV28 to TRBJ2-3; D is undetermined. This CDR3 spans 11 amino acids. CDR1 is MDHEN and CDR2 is SYDVKM in the germline V gene. V lost 7 bases to trimming and J lost 6 bases, with 8 bases between them. CDR3 nucleotides: TGTGCCAGCATGGGCTCCGATACGCAGTATTTT. Its protein product is CASMGSDTQYF.

In its sample, this clone was seen many times. This chain links TRBV6-5 with TRBJ2-1; 8 bases agree with TRBD2. The CDR3 is 15 amino acids. V dropped 6 bases and J dropped 7; count of bases not matched to a gene: 11. CDR1 is MNHEY and CDR2 is SVGAGI in the germline V gene. The CDR3 coding sequence is TGTGCCAGCAGCCAGGGACTAGGGTCGGGGAATGAGCAGTTCTTC. Amino acid sequence: CASSQGLGSGNEQFF.

At least ten counts were recorded for this clone. This chain uses TRBV27 with TRBJ1-2; 10 bases match TRBD1. This CDR3 region has 18 residues. Germline V CDR1 and CDR2: MNHEY, SMNVEV (reference sequence). The V segment lost 3 bases and the J segment 2 bases; nucleotides outside the gene matches: 12. The CDR3 here is CASSFSGTGDVRNYGYTF. The CDR3 DNA sequence: TGTGCCAGCAGTTTCTCCGGGACAGGGGACGTTCGGAACTATGGCTACACCTTC.

This clone was seen many times. V and J are TRBV19 and TRBJ2-7; D may be TRBD2 (5 bases). This CDR3 spans 16 amino acids. With 1 base removed from V and 3 bases from J, the gap between germline ends came to 16 bases. In germline, CDR1 is LNHDA, CDR2 SQIVND (reference sequence). This CDR3 reads CASSIGLVTGVYEQYF. CDR3 DNA: TGTGCCAGTAGTATAGGGCTGGTGACCGGGGTCTACGAGCAGTACTTC.

This clone has a count of ten or more. The V and J genes are TRBV27 and TRBJ1-5; 10 bases agree with TRBD1. Per the germline V gene, CDR1 is MNHEY and CDR2 is SMNVEV (reference sequence). There are 15 residues in the CDR3. With V trimmed by 6 bases and J by 5 bases, 7 bases remained unmatched. The DNA of the CDR3 is TGTGCCAGCAGCCCCGGGACAGGGGAATATCAGCCCCAGCATTTT. The encoded protein is CASSPGTGEYQPQHF.

The sample holds many counts of this clone. The rearrangement joins TRBV27 to TRBJ2-6; weak D call: TRBD2 (6 bases). CDR1 is MNHEY and CDR2 is SMNVEV in the germline V gene (reference sequence). Trimming shortened V by 3 bases and J by 6 bases, and 9 bases separated the two germline ends. The CDR3 length is 14 residues. The CDR3 coding sequence is TGTGCCAGCAGTTTCGGGGGTACGGCCAACGTCCTGACTTTC. Its protein is CASSFGGTANVLTF.

At least ten counts were recorded for this clone. This chain joins TRBV2 and TRBJ2-5; D is possibly TRBD2 (5 bases). Germline assignment: CDR1 SNHLY and CDR2 FYNNEI. CDR3 length equals 13 residues. Trimming removed 9 bases at V and 2 bases at J, with 13 bases between. The CDR3 reads CARRLASQETQYF. CDR3 DNA sequence: TGTGCCAGACGTTTAGCGTCACAAGAGACCCAGTACTTC. Combining the CDR3 with reference TRBV2 and TRBJ2-5 gives the whole variable domain EPEVTQTPSHQVTQMGQEVILRCVPISNHLYFYWYRQILGQKVEFLVSFYNNEISEKSEIFDDQFSVERPDGSNFTLKIRSTKLEDSAMYFCARRLASQETQYFGPGTRLLVL.